What follows are 21 T cell receptor beta chains derived from one specimen sequenced in a study of ipilimumab plus nivolumab after autologous stem cell transplantation. The repertoire was sequenced with immunoSEQ multiplex PCR; TCRdb's copy has only in-frame clones and lacks some. This sample has around 84,000 clones, with 83% found just once. This material consisted of PBMCs, taken in a trial of ipilimumab plus nivolumab as post-transplant consolidation. All receptors come from a male donor with diffuse large B-cell lymphoma.

The J gene is TRBJ2-2, the V gene TRBV7-8, with 12 bases fitting TRBD2. The CDR3 has 18 amino acids. With 1 base clipped from V and 2 bases from J, the junction kept 5 bases outside the gene matches. The germline V gene has CDR1 SGHVS and CDR2 FQNEAQ. The CDR3: CASSLGLAGAVNTGELFF. DNA of the CDR3: TGTGCCAGCAGCTTAGGACTAGCGGGGGCCGTAAACACCGGGGAGCTGTTTTTT.

J is TRBJ2-7 and V is TRBV5-8; 7 bases align to TRBD1. The ends lost 4 bases at V and 0 bases at J; junction bases unmatched: 4. Germline V gene lookup returns CDR1 SGHTS and CDR2 YDEGEE. This CDR3 has 14 residues. CDR3: CASSRDRDSYEQYF. The CDR3 coding sequence is TGTGCCAGCAGCAGAGACAGGGACTCCTACGAGCAGTACTTC. Supplemented by reference TRBV5-8 and TRBJ2-7, the full variable domain reads EAGVTQSPTHLIKTRGQQATLRCSPISGHTSVYWYQQALGLGLQFLLWYDEGEERNRGNFPPRFSGRQFPNYSSELNVNALELEDSALYLCASSRDRDSYEQYFGPGTRLTVT.

This clone was counted between two and nine times. This chain joins TRBV30 and TRBJ1-6, with 9 bases identical to TRBD1. The CDR3 spans 13 residues. CDR1 is GTSNPN and CDR2 is SVGIG in the germline V gene (reference sequence). V trimming: 3 bases; J trimming: 7 bases; junction bases outside the gene matches: 1. The CDR3 DNA follows: TGTGCCTGGAGGGGGACAGGGAATTCACCCCTCCACTTT. The encoded protein is CAWRGTGNSPLHF.

This sequence joins TRBV11-3 and TRBJ2-5; D could derive from TRBD1 or TRBD2 (5 bases each). The CDR3 runs to 13 residues. In germline, CDR1 is SGHNT, CDR2 YENEEA. With 5 bases removed from V and 5 bases from J, the gap between germline ends came to 12 bases. This CDR3 reads CASSLGPVETQYF. CDR3 DNA sequence: TGTGCCAGCAGCCTGGGACCCGTCGAGACCCAGTACTTC.

This clone has a count of ten or more. This sequence joins TRBV2 and TRBJ2-5, with TRBD1 matching over 7 bases. Germline lookup yields CDR1 SNHLY and CDR2 FYNNEI. V lost 6 bases and J lost 6; bases outside the gene matches: 10. This CDR3 spans 14 amino acids. The CDR3 sequence: CASSPDRVKKTQYF. The CDR3 DNA reads TGTGCCAGCAGCCCCGACAGGGTTAAAAAGACCCAGTACTTC.

V is TRBV30 and J is TRBJ2-6, with 10 positions matching TRBD1. V dropped 4 bases and J dropped 1; count of bases not matched to a gene: 1. Germline values: CDR1 GTSNPN, CDR2 SVGIG (reference sequence). CDR3 length equals 15 residues. The CDR3 DNA sequence: TGTGCCTGGATGGGACAGGGGTCTGGGGCCAACGTCCTGACTTTC. This codes for CAWMGQGSGANVLTF.

The V and J genes are TRBV5-6 and TRBJ1-2; TRBD1 matches 11 bases. The germline gives CDR1 SGHDT, CDR2 YYEEEE. The junction had 4 bases not matched to a gene; V was cut back by 2 bases and J by 4 bases. This CDR3 spans 15 amino acids. CDR3 nucleotide sequence: TGTGCCAGCAGCTTAGGACAGGGGGCTGTCTATGGCTACACCTTC. It encodes CASSLGQGAVYGYTF.

The V and J genes are TRBV19 and TRBJ1-1; TRBD1 matches 8 bases. Germline assignment: CDR1 LNHDA and CDR2 SQIVND (reference sequence). The V segment lost 5 bases and the J segment 1 base; nucleotides outside the gene matches: 9. The CDR3 is 16 residues long. DNA of the CDR3: TGTGCCAGTAGTTGGAATCCCGGGACAGGGAACACTGAAGCTTTCTTT. It translates to CASSWNPGTGNTEAFF.

This rearrangement joins TRBV6-6 to TRBJ1-2; weak D call: TRBD1 (5 bases). The germline V gene encodes CDR1 MNHNY and CDR2 SVGAGI (reference sequence). This CDR3 spans 13 amino acids. V was trimmed by 7 bases and J by 8 bases, leaving 17 bases between them. CDR3 DNA sequence: TGTGCCAGCACCTTCCAGGGCCTCGAGGGCTACACCTTC. Translated, it gives CASTFQGLEGYTF.

The CDR3 loop reads CSVGDSQVETQYF. For the CDR3, the DNA is TGCAGCGTAGGGGACAGCCAGGTGGAGACCCAGTACTTC. The genes are TRBV29-1 and TRBJ2-5, with TRBD1 matching 7 bases. This CDR3 contains 13 residues. Germline CDR1 reads SQVTM; CDR2 reads ANQGSEA. Trimming removed 6 bases from V and 5 bases from J; junction bases left unmatched: 9.

This chain connects TRBV7-9 to TRBJ2-6; D is perhaps TRBD2 (5 bases). Germline CDR1 and CDR2: SEHNR and FQNEAQ (reference sequence). Trimming removed 6 bases from V and 1 base from J, with 16 bases in between. The CDR3 has 17 amino acids. The CDR3 DNA sequence: TGTGCCAGCAGTCCGGGATCTATGATGTCTGGGGCCAACGTCCTGACTTTC. Amino acids: CASSPGSMMSGANVLTF.

This chain joins TRBV7-9 and TRBJ2-2; D gene uncertain. The length of the CDR3 is 13 residues. Trimming removed 4 bases from V and 8 bases from J, with 11 bases in between. CDR1 is SEHNR, CDR2 FQNEAQ, per germline (reference sequence). The CDR3 nucleotides read TGTGCCAGCAGCTACGGGCGCACGGGGGAGCTGTTTTTT. Translation: CASSYGRTGELFF.

This chain joins TRBV9 and TRBJ1-4, with 7 bases aligning to TRBD1. Germline CDR1 is SGDLS and CDR2 is YYNGEE. This CDR3 contains 15 residues. Trimming cost V 0 bases and J 7 bases; bases outside gene matches: 6. CDR3 nucleotide sequence: TGTGCCAGCAGCGTAGGTCTGGGACAGACTGAAAAACTGTTTTTT. This codes for CASSVGLGQTEKLFF.

This clone was found many times. The sample holds other DNA sequences that translate to the same CDR3. The chain recombines TRBV21-1 with TRBJ2-7; TRBD2 was called by the table and not checked on the DNA. TRBV21-1 is reported as a pseudogene. The length of the CDR3 is 17 residues. The CDR3 loop is CASSKENSGVGLYEQYF. CDR3 DNA sequence: TGTGCCAGCAGCAAAGAGAACTCGGGAGTCGGCCTCTACGAGCAGTACTTC.

J is TRBJ1-3 and V is TRBV18; no clear D gene. There are 15 residues in the CDR3. Germline V CDR1 and CDR2: KGHSH, LQKENI. The V end lost 1 base, the J end lost 0 bases, and 7 bases lay between the germline ends. The CDR3 spells CASSPRLTSGNTIYF. CDR3 coding DNA: TGTGCCAGCTCACCACGCCTGACCTCTGGAAACACCATATATTTT.

The rearrangement joins TRBV10-2 to TRBJ1-2; 10 bases line up with TRBD1. After removal of 6 bases from V and 4 bases from J, the junction contained 8 bases not matched to a gene. Germline CDR1 reads WSHSY; CDR2 reads SAAADI. This CDR3 comprises 15 residues. The CDR3 spells CASRNPGQGRYGYTF. Written as DNA, the CDR3 is TGCGCCAGCAGGAATCCGGGACAGGGGCGCTATGGCTACACCTTC.

The chain is built from TRBV6-6 and TRBJ2-1, with D unclear. Between the trimmed V and J ends, which lost 6 bases and 6 bases, there was a span of 12 bases. The germline gives CDR1 MNHNY, CDR2 SVGAGI (reference sequence). The CDR3 contains 13 residues. CDR3 sequence: CASRRSSGNEQFF. CDR3 coding DNA: TGTGCCAGCAGGAGGTCGTCCGGCAATGAGCAGTTCTTC.

The sample holds one count of this clone. V and J are TRBV6-1 and TRBJ1-5; maybe TRBD1 (6 bases). The CDR3 runs to 15 residues. Trimming took 2 bases from V and 6 from J, leaving 14 bases between them. Germline V gene sequence: CDR1 MNHNS, CDR2 SASEGT. CDR3 bases: TGTGCCAGCAGTGAATCCAGGGGATTGAGTCAGCCCCAGCATTTT. Its protein product is CASSESRGLSQPQHF.

The V and J genes are TRBV5-1 and TRBJ1-1; 7 positions match TRBD1. CDR3 length: 16 amino acids. J was trimmed by 0 bases and V by 2 bases; bases with no gene match: 7. Germline assignment: CDR1 SGHRS and CDR2 YFSETQ. The CDR3 spells CASSLPGTAMNTEAFF. The CDR3 DNA reads as TGCGCCAGCAGCTTACCAGGGACAGCTATGAACACTGAAGCTTTCTTT.

The V call is TRBV4-1, the J call TRBJ2-2; 13 bases are a match to TRBD2. This CDR3 spans 20 amino acids. V trimming: 0 bases; J trimming: 0 bases; junction bases outside the gene matches: 7. Germline V gene lookup returns CDR1 MGHRA and CDR2 YSYEKL. CDR3 region: CASSQDFTSGGAANTGELFF. CDR3 nucleotides: TGCGCCAGCAGCCAAGATTTCACTAGCGGGGGGGCGGCGAACACCGGGGAGCTGTTTTTT.

CDR3 sequence reads: CASSTGQWNTGELFF. In nucleotides, the CDR3 is TGTGCCAGCTCAACGGGACAGTGGAACACCGGGGAGCTGTTTTTT. The V gene is TRBV18, the J gene TRBJ2-2; the match to TRBD1 covers 7 bases. The germline V gene has CDR1 KGHSH and CDR2 LQKENI. The length of the CDR3 is 15 residues. The V segment lost 5 bases and the J segment 1 base; nucleotides outside the gene matches: 4.